This TCR beta chain was sequenced in a study of T-cell memory formation after mild COVID-19. Overall study context: Largely, TCR clusters stayed within a single donor. Study-wide findings and caveats: Later expanders leaned toward CD4+, whereas clones contracting from day 15 to 85 were balanced CD4/CD8. The CD4+ clones that contracted clustered mainly within CM and EM, and the CD8+ clones concentrated in EMRA. Pre-infection memory showed some responding clones, and this suggested that cross-reactive memory joined.

In its sample, this clonotype was seen a few times. No antigen is known for it. V was clipped by 4 bases and J by 14 bases, with 30 bases between them. Germline values: CDR1 MGHDK, CDR2 SYGVNS. The CDR3 runs 17 residues. TCRdb reprocessed the 5' RACE reads via MiXCR and lists one record per CDR3 protein. The repertoire holds under 300,000 distinct CDR3 sequences, with roughly 8% as singletons. The sequenced material came from PBMCs or a T cell subset sorted from them (not recorded which). The origin of this receptor is a man younger than 30 who had mild COVID-19 (a few samples of this study predate the infection). Cell type and time point are not known. The chain employs TRBV25-1 and TRBJ2-1, with D perhaps matching TRBD2 (5 bases). The CDR3 loop is CASSAHNGGGSKAPEFF. The CDR3 region has the DNA TGTGCCAGCAGTGCTCATAACGGTGGCGGGTCAAAGGCGCCGGAGTTCTTC.